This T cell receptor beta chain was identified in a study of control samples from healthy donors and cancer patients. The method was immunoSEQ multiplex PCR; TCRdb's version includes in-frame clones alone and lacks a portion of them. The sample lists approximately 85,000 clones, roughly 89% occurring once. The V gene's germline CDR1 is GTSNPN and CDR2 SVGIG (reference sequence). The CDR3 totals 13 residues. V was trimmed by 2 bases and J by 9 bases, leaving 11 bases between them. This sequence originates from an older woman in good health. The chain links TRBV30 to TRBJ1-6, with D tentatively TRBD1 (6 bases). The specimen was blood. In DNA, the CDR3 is TGTGCCTGGAGTTCAGGAGGGGGTTCACCCCTCCACTTT. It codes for CAWSSGGGSPLHF.